The clone carrying this T cell receptor beta chain has just a few counts. Its antigen is currently unknown. The data stem from a study of post-analysis software for immune sequencing data. Study-level information: Patients had relapsing-remitting, secondary progressive or progressive-relapsing multiple sclerosis; some lacked subtype.

Researchers reported that TCR beta cDNA libraries carried unique molecular identifiers. A population of 1 to 10 million T cells gave rise to about half a million cDNA molecules. TCRdb reprocessed the PCR reads via MiXCR and lists one record per CDR3 protein. The sample shows 800,000 to 950,000 distinct CDR3 sequences, approximately 53% of them seen only once. The CDR3 covers 15 residues. V shed 5 bases and J shed 5 bases, with 16 bases lying between them. Findings of the study overall: F measure grouped same-batch samples tightly together. Multiple sclerosis patients had significantly lower normalized Chao1 diversity than controls. Patients showed TRBV5-6, TRBV5-1 and TRBV20-1 among five TRBV segments more frequent than in controls.

The origin of this receptor is a girl under 18 with multiple sclerosis. The source material was blood. The chain couples TRBV12-3 or TRBV12-4 to TRBJ2-1, with D perhaps TRBD2 (6 bases). CDR3 sequence reads: CASSPPGRANNEQFF. CDR3 nucleotides: TGTGCCAGCAGTCCTCCCGGGAGAGCCAACAATGAGCAGTTCTTC.